This T cell receptor (beta chain) was recorded in a study of immune heterogeneity within non-small cell lung tumors. As template, the study used bulk tumor genomic DNA at about 540 ng per sample. Every primary tumor yielded several biopsies, spaced far apart, that were taken during surgery. Curative surgical treatment was performed in patients who had newly diagnosed, untreated non-small cell lung cancer. Individuals who provided samples were patients with newly diagnosed non-small cell lung cancer who were having surgery with curative intent. V was pared by 0 bases and J by 0 bases, with 5 bases of the junction left unmatched. The germline V gene has CDR1 SGDLS and CDR2 YYNGEE. The CDR3 covers 17 residues. A multiplex PCR containing 32 V primers and 13 J primers was used to amplify TCR beta CDR3. TCRdb recomputed calls from the multiplex PCR reads with MiXCR, one row per CDR3 protein. In the table there are roughly 20,000 distinct CDR3 sequences, under 35% of which are singletons.

Sequences were obtained from lung tumor tissue. The sequence was collected from a middle-aged man with non-small cell lung cancer. The chain uses TRBV9 and TRBJ2-2; 7 nucleotides line up with TRBD2. CDR3 nucleotide sequence: TGTGCCAGCAGCGTAGCTACGGGGGGATCGAACACCGGGGAGCTGTTTTTT. It codes for CASSVATGGSNTGELFF.